One sample yielded the 18 T cell receptor beta chains listed below, sequenced in a study of OX40 agonist ivuxolimab in advanced cancers. Repertoires were generated with immunoSEQ multiplex PCR, while TCRdb's copy carries only in-frame clones and drops some. This sample yields about 44,000 clones, of which roughly 94% are seen a single time; approximately 10% belongs to the top ten. The material was CD4+ or CD8+ T cells sorted from blood, obtained in a trial of the OX40 agonist ivuxolimab. These receptors originate from an adult with an advanced solid tumor such as melanoma, head and neck, liver or kidney cancer.

The V gene is TRBV19, the J gene TRBJ2-7; 8 nucleotides align to TRBD1. CDR3 length: 14 residues. CDR1 and CDR2 from the germline V gene are LNHDA and SQIVND (reference sequence). V dropped 4 bases and J dropped 6; count of bases not matched to a gene: 8. The CDR3 nucleotides read TGTGCCAGTAGTACCCGGACAGGGCCAGTCGAGCAGTACTTC. This sequence encodes CASSTRTGPVEQYF.

The table lists this clone with a few counts. The V call is TRBV4-1, the J call TRBJ2-7; D possibly corresponds to TRBD1 (6 bases). V shed 2 bases and J shed 5 bases, with 10 bases lying between them. The CDR3 contains 13 residues. CDR1 and CDR2 from the germline V gene are MGHRA and YSYEKL. The CDR3: CASSQTQGNEQYF. DNA for the CDR3: TGCGCCAGCAGCCAAACACAGGGTAACGAGCAGTACTTC.

This clone was counted a single time. The gene calls are TRBV19 and TRBJ2-7; 8 positions match TRBD1. With V trimmed by 7 bases and J by 3 bases, 11 bases remained unmatched. The length of the CDR3 is 15 residues. CDR1 LNHDA and CDR2 SQIVND come from the germline V gene (reference sequence). CDR3 protein: CASTYRSGGGYEQYF. Here the CDR3 DNA reads TGTGCCAGTACCTACCGCTCAGGGGGCGGCTACGAGCAGTACTTC.

This clone occurred once. V and J are TRBV19 and TRBJ2-3; TRBD2 matches 12 bases. Germline V CDR1 and CDR2: LNHDA, SQIVND (reference sequence). The CDR3 consists of 15 residues. Germline trimming cut 2 bases from V and 4 bases from J; bases unmatched to any gene: 1. The CDR3 is CASSILAGGSDTQYF. CDR3 bases: TGTGCCAGTAGTATACTAGCGGGAGGGTCAGATACGCAGTATTTT.

The chain couples TRBV7-3 to TRBJ2-3; 10 bases are a match to TRBD2. The CDR3 has 18 amino acids. V gave up 2 bases and J gave up 0 bases; unmatched junction bases: 8. CDR1 SGHTA and CDR2 FQGTGA come from the germline V gene. CDR3 in DNA: TGTGCCAGCAGCTTATGGCTAGCGGGGGATCCTAGCACAGATACGCAGTATTTT. Protein sequence: CASSLWLAGDPSTDTQYF. The full variable domain, in which reference TRBV7-3 and TRBJ2-3 provide the parts outside the CDR3, is GAGVSQTPSNKVTEKGKYVELRCDPISGHTALYWYRQSLGQGPEFLIYFQGTGAADDSGLPNDRFFAVRPEGSVSTLKIQRTERGDSAVYLCASSLWLAGDPSTDTQYFGPGTRLTVL.

V and J are TRBV4-3 and TRBJ2-3; a weak D match, TRBD1 (6 bases). The V end lost 0 bases, the J end lost 2 bases, and 9 bases lay between the germline ends. The germline V gene encodes CDR1 LGHNA and CDR2 YSLEER. The CDR3 runs to 15 residues. DNA for the CDR3: TGCGCCAGCAGCCAAGAGGCAGGGGTCACAGATACGCAGTATTTT. Encoded protein: CASSQEAGVTDTQYF.

This chain connects TRBV28 to TRBJ2-7, with D unresolved. Trimming took 3 bases from V and 3 from J, leaving 3 bases between them. The CDR3 runs 11 residues. CDR1 and CDR2 from the germline V gene are MDHEN and SYDVKM. The CDR3 is CASSFNYEQYF. Here the CDR3 DNA reads TGTGCCAGCAGTTTTAACTACGAGCAGTACTTC.

This chain uses TRBV5-1 with TRBJ2-7; possible D gene TRBD2, 6 bases. CDR3 size: 14 residues. V was cut by 2 bases and J by 0 bases, with 9 bases left in between. Germline V gene data show CDR1 as SGHRS and CDR2 as YFSETQ. The CDR3, as DNA: TGCGCCAGCAGCTTTGCTAGCGTCTCCTACGAGCAGTACTTC. This gives the protein CASSFASVSYEQYF.

The chain joins TRBV7-6 to TRBJ2-1; TRBD2 matches 12 bases. After removal of 2 bases from V and 8 bases from J, the junction contained 4 bases not matched to a gene. Per the germline V gene, CDR1 is SGHVS and CDR2 is FNYEAQ. The CDR3 runs to 15 residues. This CDR3 is CASSLMASGGDEQFF. The CDR3, as DNA: TGTGCCAGCAGCTTAATGGCTAGCGGGGGGGATGAGCAGTTCTTC.

The chain joins TRBV4-2 to TRBJ2-7, with D tentatively TRBD1 or TRBD2 (5 bases each). The CDR3 runs to 14 residues. Between the trimmed V and J ends, which lost 0 bases and 2 bases, there was a span of 8 bases. CDR1 is LGHNA and CDR2 is YNFKEQ in the germline V gene. CDR3 sequence: CASSQEGRTYEQYF. In DNA, the CDR3 is TGTGCCAGCAGCCAAGAGGGACGGACCTACGAGCAGTACTTC.

CDR3 region: CASRGTGSGEQYF. CDR3 coding DNA: TGTGCCAGTAGGGGGACAGGGTCGGGGGAGCAGTACTTC. V and J are TRBV19 and TRBJ2-7; 9 nucleotides agree with TRBD1. With V trimmed by 6 bases and J by 7 bases, 7 bases remained unmatched. This CDR3 has 13 amino acids. The germline CDR1 and CDR2 sequences are LNHDA and SQIVND (reference sequence).

This sequence joins TRBV10-3 and TRBJ2-2; tentative D call: TRBD1 (6 bases). The CDR3 is 14 residues long. CDR1 ENHRY and CDR2 SYGVKD come from the germline V gene. Trimming removed 0 bases at V and 7 bases at J, with 9 bases between. Here the CDR3 DNA reads TGTGCCATCAGTGAGTCGGGGGCCGGCGGGGAGCTGTTTTTT. Its protein product is CAISESGAGGELFF.

J is TRBJ2-3 and V is TRBV19; 12 nucleotides align to TRBD1. Germline V gene sequence: CDR1 LNHDA, CDR2 SQIVND (reference sequence). This CDR3 is built from 15 residues. Trimming at V came to 5 bases and at J to 6 bases, leaving 6 bases not matched to a gene. Here the CDR3 reads CASSAWDRGRDTQYF. The CDR3 region has the DNA TGTGCCAGTAGTGCCTGGGACAGGGGGCGGGATACGCAGTATTTT.

The J gene is TRBJ2-7, the V gene TRBV18, with D perhaps TRBD1 (6 bases). The CDR3 length is 16 residues. Germline V gene data show CDR1 as KGHSH and CDR2 as LQKENI. The germline V and J ends were trimmed by 2 bases and 5 bases, with 19 bases remaining between them. The DNA for the CDR3 is TGTGCCAGCTCACCAACTCTGTCAGGGGTGGAGGACGAGCAGTACTTC. Amino acid sequence: CASSPTLSGVEDEQYF.

The V and J genes are TRBV4-1 and TRBJ2-7, with D hard to call. CDR1 and CDR2 from the germline V gene are MGHRA and YSYEKL. The CDR3 runs 14 residues. The V and J ends lost 1 base and 3 bases respectively, with 10 bases between them. The CDR3 DNA reads as TGCGCCAGCAGCCAAGCGCCACACAGCTACGAGCAGTACTTC. Its protein product is CASSQAPHSYEQYF.

The chain employs TRBV6-5 and TRBJ2-7; possibly TRBD1 for D (6 bases). Germline V gene lookup returns CDR1 MNHEY and CDR2 SVGAGI. Trimming left V 0 bases short and J 3 bases short, with 15 bases between. The CDR3 has 16 residues. The CDR3 loop is CASSYSNPTGYYEQYF. CDR3 coding DNA: TGTGCCAGCAGTTACTCGAACCCGACAGGATACTACGAGCAGTACTTC.

The chain combines TRBV7-9 with TRBJ1-1; D is ambiguous. Deletions cut 3 bases from V and 1 base from J, with 3 bases between. CDR3 length: 12 residues. CDR1 and CDR2 from the germline V gene are SEHNR and FQNEAQ (reference sequence). CDR3 sequence: CASSFGNTEAFF. DNA for the CDR3: TGTGCCAGCAGCTTCGGGAACACTGAAGCTTTCTTT.

V gene TRBV15 combines with J gene TRBJ2-1; 7 bases agree with TRBD2. V lost 5 bases, J lost 0 bases, and 10 bases stayed unmatched. The CDR3 is made up of 17 amino acids. CDR1 and CDR2 from the germline V gene are LNHNV and YYDKDF (reference sequence). The CDR3 is CATSGGGSFSSYNEQFF. The CDR3 nucleotides read TGTGCCACCAGCGGCGGGGGTAGCTTTAGCTCCTACAATGAGCAGTTCTTC.